This T cell receptor (beta chain) was sequenced during a study of identifying expanded T cells in peripheral blood. Study-level findings and limits: Variance in clone template counts between roughly two-week samples significantly increased with total template count across all healthy donors. Technical replicates showed about 1.1 changed clones; two weeks 15 to 20; four weeks 19.

In regard to this clone: Its antigen remains unidentified.

Germline CDR1 and CDR2: ENHRY and SYGVKD. J gave up 7 bases and V 4 bases, and 9 bases lay outside the gene matches. There are 15 residues in the CDR3. Measured with immunoSEQ multiplex PCR; TCRdb has only the in-frame clones, and not every one. The table includes under 150,000 clones, around nine tenths detected once. No infections or other immune events were documented during collection. The specimen sequenced was blood. The source of this sequence is a person aged 18-70 years in good health. This chain connects TRBV10-3 to TRBJ1-5, with 8 bases lining up with TRBD1. The CDR3: CAISGTDRGGQPQHF. The CDR3, as DNA: TGTGCCATCAGTGGGACCGACAGGGGAGGACAGCCCCAGCATTTT.